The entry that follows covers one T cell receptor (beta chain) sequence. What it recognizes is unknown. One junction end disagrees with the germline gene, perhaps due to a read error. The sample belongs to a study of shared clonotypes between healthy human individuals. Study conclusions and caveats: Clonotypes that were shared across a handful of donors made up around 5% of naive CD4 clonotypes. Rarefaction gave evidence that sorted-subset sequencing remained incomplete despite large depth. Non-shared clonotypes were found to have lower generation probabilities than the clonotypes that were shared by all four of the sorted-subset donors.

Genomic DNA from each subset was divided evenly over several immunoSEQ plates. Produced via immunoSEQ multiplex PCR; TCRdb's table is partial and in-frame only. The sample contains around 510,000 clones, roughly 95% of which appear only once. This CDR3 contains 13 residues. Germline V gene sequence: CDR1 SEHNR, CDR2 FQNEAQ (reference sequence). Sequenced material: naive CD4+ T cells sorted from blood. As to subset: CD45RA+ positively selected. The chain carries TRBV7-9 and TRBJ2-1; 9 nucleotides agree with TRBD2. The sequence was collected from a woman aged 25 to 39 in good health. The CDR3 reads CASRLAGVDEQFF. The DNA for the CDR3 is TGTGCCAGCAGGTTAGCGGGAGTCGATGAGCAGTTCTTC. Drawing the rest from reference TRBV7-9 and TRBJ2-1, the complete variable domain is DTGVSQNPRHKITKRGQNVTFRCDPISEHNRLYWYRQTLGQGPEFLTYFQNEAQLEKSRLLSDRFSAERPKGSFSTLEIQRTEQGDSAMYLCASRLAGVDEQFFGPGTRLTVL.